Below are 9 T cell receptor beta chains sequenced from a single sample in a study of T cells in Graves' hyperthyroidism and ophthalmopathy. Researchers took RNA transcripts and amplified the TCR beta CDR3 regions from them. Initially, a first-round RT-PCR of the TCR CDR3 employed the HTBI primer set. TCRdb fed the multiplex PCR reads into MiXCR, producing one record per CDR3 protein. The sample carries around 200,000 distinct CDR3 sequences, approximately 15% recorded once. The source material was blood. The receptor source for this set is a woman in her forties or fifties with Graves' hyperthyroidism.

At least ten counts were recorded for this clonotype. The chain links TRBV27 to TRBJ2-5; 7 bases match TRBD2. The junction had 1 base not matched to a gene; V was cut back by 5 bases and J by 7 bases. The CDR3 is 11 residues long. Germline V lookup: CDR1 MNHEY, CDR2 SMNVEV (reference sequence). CDR3 coding DNA: TGTGCCAGCAGTCCGGGGGGGACCCAGTACTTC. As protein: CASSPGGTQYF.

This chain joins TRBV5-1 and TRBJ2-1; 12 nucleotides agree with TRBD2. The V and J ends lost 1 base and 7 bases, in that order; junction bases with no gene match: 12. In germline, CDR1 is SGHRS, CDR2 YFSETQ. The length of the CDR3 is 18 residues. CDR3 DNA: TGCGCCAGCAGCTTGTGGCCTAGCGGGGGGGCCGGACAAAATGAGCAGTTCTTC. Translating it yields CASSLWPSGGAGQNEQFF.

The CDR3 protein is CASSLSGGYTF. As DNA, the CDR3 is TGTGCCAGTAGCCTTTCGGGTGGCTACACCTTC. The chain links TRBV19 to TRBJ1-2, with no clear D. This CDR3 has 11 residues. The germline V gene encodes CDR1 LNHDA and CDR2 SQIVND (reference sequence). Trimming cost V 6 bases and J 7 bases, with 9 bases left between them.

This clonotype came up many times. V gene TRBV24-1 combines with J gene TRBJ2-1; D may correspond to TRBD1 or TRBD2 (5 bases each). The CDR3 length is 11 residues. V gave up 8 bases and J gave up 12 bases, with 13 bases separating them. Per the germline V gene, CDR1 is KGHDR and CDR2 is SFDVKD. CDR3 sequence: CATNSGTVQFF. The DNA for the CDR3 is TGTGCCACCAATTCCGGGACGGTGCAGTTCTTC.

This clonotype was seen a handful of times. This chain joins TRBV20-1 and TRBJ1-3; 10 nucleotides match TRBD1. Germline V gene sequence: CDR1 DFQATT, CDR2 SNEGSKA (reference sequence). The length of the CDR3 is 17 residues. The J segment lost 4 bases and the V segment lost 2 bases, leaving 11 bases of the junction unmatched. The CDR3 region is CSARTDLGQGKGNTIYF. The DNA of the CDR3 is TGCAGTGCTAGAACCGACTTGGGACAGGGGAAAGGAAACACCATATATTTT.

This clonotype occurred many times. The J gene is TRBJ1-1, the V gene TRBV29-1; D might be TRBD1 (6 bases). V gave up 4 bases and J gave up 4 bases, with 13 bases separating them. CDR3 size: 13 residues. CDR1 is SQVTM, CDR2 ANQGSEA, per germline. This chain's CDR3 is CSVVWGLGTEAFF. The CDR3 region has the DNA TGCAGCGTTGTCTGGGGGCTGGGCACTGAAGCTTTCTTT.

This rearrangement joins TRBV12-3 or TRBV12-4 to TRBJ1-2; unclear D gene. V dropped 6 bases and J dropped 1 base, with 12 bases sitting between them. The CDR3 has 14 amino acids. The CDR3 DNA sequence: TGTGCCAGCAGCACCCTGGGCGGTAACTATGGCTACACCTTC. Translating gives CASSTLGGNYGYTF.

This clonotype was found a few times. V is TRBV20-1 and J is TRBJ2-7, with a possible D match to TRBD2 (5 bases). Germline V CDR1 and CDR2: DFQATT, SNEGSKA (reference sequence). Trimming stripped 2 bases from V and 2 bases from J, with 10 bases between. CDR3 length equals 13 residues. CDR3 loop: CSARTTTTYEQYF. CDR3 nucleotide sequence: TGCAGTGCTAGAACGACTACTACCTACGAGCAGTACTTC.

This clonotype was observed many times. The chain carries TRBV25-1 and TRBJ1-4; maybe TRBD1 (5 bases). Germline V gene sequence: CDR1 MGHDK, CDR2 SYGVNS. The V and J ends lost 6 bases and 7 bases respectively, with 12 bases between them. The CDR3 contains 13 residues. The CDR3 nucleotides are TGTGCCAGCAGATCCGGGGCGGGTGAAAAACTGTTTTTT. Translated: CASRSGAGEKLFF.